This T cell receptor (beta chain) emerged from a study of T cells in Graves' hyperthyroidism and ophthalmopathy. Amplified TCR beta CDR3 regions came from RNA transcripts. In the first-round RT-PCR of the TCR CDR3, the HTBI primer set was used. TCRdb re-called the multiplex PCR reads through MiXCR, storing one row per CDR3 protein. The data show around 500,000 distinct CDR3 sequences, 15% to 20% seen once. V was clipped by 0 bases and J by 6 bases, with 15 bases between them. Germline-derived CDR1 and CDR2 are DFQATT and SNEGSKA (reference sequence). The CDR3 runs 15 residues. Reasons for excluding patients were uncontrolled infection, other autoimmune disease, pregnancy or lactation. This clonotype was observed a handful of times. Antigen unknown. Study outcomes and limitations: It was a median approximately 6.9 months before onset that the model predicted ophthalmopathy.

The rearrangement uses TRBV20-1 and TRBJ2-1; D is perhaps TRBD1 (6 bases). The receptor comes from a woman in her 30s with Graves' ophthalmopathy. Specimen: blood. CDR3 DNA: TGCAGTGCTAGAGATCCCGTAACAGGGCTCAATGAGCAGTTCTTC. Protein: CSARDPVTGLNEQFF.